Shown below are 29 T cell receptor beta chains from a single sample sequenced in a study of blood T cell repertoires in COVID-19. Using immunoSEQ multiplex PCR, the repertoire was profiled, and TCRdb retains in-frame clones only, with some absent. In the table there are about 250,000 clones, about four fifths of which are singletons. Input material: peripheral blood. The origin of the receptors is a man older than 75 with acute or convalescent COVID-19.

The CDR3 sequence is CASGQGAGLETGELFF. The CDR3 region has the DNA TGCGCCAGCGGACAGGGTGCAGGGTTAGAGACCGGGGAGCTGTTTTTT. The chain carries TRBV5-1 and TRBJ2-2, with 8 bases fitting TRBD1. This CDR3 has 16 residues. Losses at the gene ends were 7 bases for V and 5 bases for J; bases not matched to a gene: 13. Looked up from germline, CDR1 is SGHRS and CDR2 is YFSETQ.

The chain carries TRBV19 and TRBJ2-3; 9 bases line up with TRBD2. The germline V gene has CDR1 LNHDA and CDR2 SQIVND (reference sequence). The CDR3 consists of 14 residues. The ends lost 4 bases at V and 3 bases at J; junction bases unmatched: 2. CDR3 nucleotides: TGTGCCAGTAGTAAGCTAGCGGGAACAGATACGCAGTATTTT. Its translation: CASSKLAGTDTQYF.

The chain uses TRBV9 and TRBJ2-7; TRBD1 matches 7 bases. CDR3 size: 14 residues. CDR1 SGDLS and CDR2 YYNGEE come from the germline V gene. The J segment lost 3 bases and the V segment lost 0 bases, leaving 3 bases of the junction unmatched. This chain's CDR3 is CASSVGNRGYEQYF. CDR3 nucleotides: TGTGCCAGCAGCGTAGGAAACAGGGGCTACGAGCAGTACTTC.

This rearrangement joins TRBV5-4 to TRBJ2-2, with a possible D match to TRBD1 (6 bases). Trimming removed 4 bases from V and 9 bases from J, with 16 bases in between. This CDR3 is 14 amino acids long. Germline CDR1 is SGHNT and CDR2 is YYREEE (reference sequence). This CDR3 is CASSGQGLPRELFF. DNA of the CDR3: TGTGCCAGCAGCGGGCAGGGGCTACCGAGGGAGCTGTTTTTT.

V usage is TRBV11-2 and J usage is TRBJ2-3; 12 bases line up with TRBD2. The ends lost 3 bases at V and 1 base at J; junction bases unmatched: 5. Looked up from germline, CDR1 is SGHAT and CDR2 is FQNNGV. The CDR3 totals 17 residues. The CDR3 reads CASSFVGTSGRTDTQYF. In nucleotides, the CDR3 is TGTGCCAGCAGCTTCGTCGGGACTAGCGGGCGCACAGATACGCAGTATTTT. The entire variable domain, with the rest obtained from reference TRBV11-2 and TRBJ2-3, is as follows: EAGVAQSPRYKIIEKRQSVAFWCNPISGHATLYWYQQILGQGPKLLIQFQNNGVVDDSQLPKDRFSAERLKGVDSTLKIQPAKLEDSAVYLCASSFVGTSGRTDTQYFGPGTRLTVL.

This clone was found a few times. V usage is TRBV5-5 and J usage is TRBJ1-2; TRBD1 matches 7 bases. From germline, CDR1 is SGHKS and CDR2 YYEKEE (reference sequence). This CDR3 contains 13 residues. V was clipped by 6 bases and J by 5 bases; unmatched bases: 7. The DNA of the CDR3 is TGTGCCAGCAATGCGGGACAGCGTTATGGCTACACCTTC. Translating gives CASNAGQRYGYTF.

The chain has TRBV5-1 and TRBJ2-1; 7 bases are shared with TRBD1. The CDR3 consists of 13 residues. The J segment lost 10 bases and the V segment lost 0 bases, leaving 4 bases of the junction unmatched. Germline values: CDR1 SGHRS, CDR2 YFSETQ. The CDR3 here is CASSLGNRGEQFF. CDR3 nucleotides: TGCGCCAGCAGCTTGGGAAACAGGGGCGAGCAGTTCTTC.

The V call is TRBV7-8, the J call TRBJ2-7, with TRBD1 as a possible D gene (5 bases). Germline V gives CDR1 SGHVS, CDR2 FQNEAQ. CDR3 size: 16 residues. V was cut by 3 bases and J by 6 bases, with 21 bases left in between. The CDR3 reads CASSLTYRRMVGEQYF. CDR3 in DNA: TGTGCCAGCAGCTTGACCTACAGGCGAATGGTGGGCGAGCAGTACTTC.

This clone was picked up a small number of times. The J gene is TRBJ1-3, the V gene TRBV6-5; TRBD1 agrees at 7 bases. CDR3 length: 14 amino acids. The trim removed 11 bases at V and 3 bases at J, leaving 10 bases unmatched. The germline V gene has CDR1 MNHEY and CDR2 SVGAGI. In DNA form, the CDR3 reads TGTGCCTCGCGGACAGGAACAATTGGAAACACCATATATTTT. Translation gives CASRTGTIGNTIYF.

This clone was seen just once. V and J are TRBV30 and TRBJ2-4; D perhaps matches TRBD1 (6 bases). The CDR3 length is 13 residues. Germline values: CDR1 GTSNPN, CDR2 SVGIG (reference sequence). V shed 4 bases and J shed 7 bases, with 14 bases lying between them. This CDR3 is CAWKGETGNIQYF. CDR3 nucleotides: TGTGCCTGGAAGGGGGAAACGGGGAACATTCAGTACTTC.

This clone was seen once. The CDR3 DNA is TGCGCCAGCAGCGCAGGACTAGATACGCAGTATTTT. This encodes CASSAGLDTQYF. The chain links TRBV5-1 to TRBJ2-3, with a tentative D call TRBD2 (5 bases). This CDR3 region has 12 residues. V lost 4 bases and J 5 bases, leaving 8 bases between the germline ends. CDR1 is SGHRS and CDR2 is YFSETQ in the germline V gene.

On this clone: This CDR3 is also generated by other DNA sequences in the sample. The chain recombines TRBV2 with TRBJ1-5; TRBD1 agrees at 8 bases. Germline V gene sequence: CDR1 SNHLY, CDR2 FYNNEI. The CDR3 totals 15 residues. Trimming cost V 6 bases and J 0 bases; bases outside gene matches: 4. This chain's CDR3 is CASSDRGLSNQPQHF. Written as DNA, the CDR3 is TGTGCCAGCAGCGACAGGGGACTTAGCAATCAGCCCCAGCATTTT.

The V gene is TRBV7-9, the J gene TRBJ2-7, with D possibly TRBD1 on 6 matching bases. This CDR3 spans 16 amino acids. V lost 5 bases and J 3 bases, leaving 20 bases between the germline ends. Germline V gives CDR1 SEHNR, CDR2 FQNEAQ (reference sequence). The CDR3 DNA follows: TGTGCCAGCAGCCCCGGACAGAGCTCAGGCCGCTACGAGCAGTACTTC. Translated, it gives CASSPGQSSGRYEQYF. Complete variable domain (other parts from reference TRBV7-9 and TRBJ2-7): DTGVSQNPRHKITKRGQNVTFRCDPISEHNRLYWYRQTLGQGPEFLTYFQNEAQLEKSRLLSDRFSAERPKGSFSTLEIQRTEQGDSAMYLCASSPGQSSGRYEQYFGPGTRLTVT.

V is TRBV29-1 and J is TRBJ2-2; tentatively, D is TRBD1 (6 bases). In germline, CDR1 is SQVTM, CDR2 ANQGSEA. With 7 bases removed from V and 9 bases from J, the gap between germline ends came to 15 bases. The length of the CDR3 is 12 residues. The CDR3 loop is CSGAIGGRELFF. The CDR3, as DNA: TGCAGCGGGGCGATTGGGGGCCGGGAGCTGTTTTTT.

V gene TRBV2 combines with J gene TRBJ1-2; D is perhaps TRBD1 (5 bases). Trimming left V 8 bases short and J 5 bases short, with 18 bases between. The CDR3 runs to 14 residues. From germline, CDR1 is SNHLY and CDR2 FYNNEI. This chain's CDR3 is CASRRGSGQYGYTF. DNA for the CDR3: TGTGCCAGCCGCCGGGGGTCAGGGCAGTATGGCTACACCTTC.

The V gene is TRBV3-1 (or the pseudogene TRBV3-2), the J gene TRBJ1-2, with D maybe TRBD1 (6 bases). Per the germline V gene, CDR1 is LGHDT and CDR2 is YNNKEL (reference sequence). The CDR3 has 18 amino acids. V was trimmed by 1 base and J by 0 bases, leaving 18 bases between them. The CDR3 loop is CASSQGGHSSRPNYGYTF. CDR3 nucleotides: TGTGCCAGCAGCCAAGGGGGACACAGCAGTAGGCCTAACTATGGCTACACCTTC.

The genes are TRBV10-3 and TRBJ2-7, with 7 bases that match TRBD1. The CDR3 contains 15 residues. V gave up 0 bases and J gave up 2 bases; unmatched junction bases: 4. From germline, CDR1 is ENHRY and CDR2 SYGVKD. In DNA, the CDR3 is TGTGCCATCAGTGAGTCACAGGGGAAGGCCTACGAGCAGTACTTC. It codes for CAISESQGKAYEQYF.

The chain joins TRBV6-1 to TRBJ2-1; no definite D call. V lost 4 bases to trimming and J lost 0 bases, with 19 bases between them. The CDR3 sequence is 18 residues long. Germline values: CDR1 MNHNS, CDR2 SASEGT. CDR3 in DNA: TGTGCCAGCAGTGTCGATACCCCAGCGATGAGCTCCTACAATGAGCAGTTCTTC. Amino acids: CASSVDTPAMSSYNEQFF.

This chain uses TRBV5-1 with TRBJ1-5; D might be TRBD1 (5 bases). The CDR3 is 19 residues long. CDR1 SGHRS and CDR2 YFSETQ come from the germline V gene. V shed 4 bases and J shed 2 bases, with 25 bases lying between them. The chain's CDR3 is CASSNLGAGKGLGNQPQHF. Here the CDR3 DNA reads TGCGCCAGCAGCAACCTAGGGGCGGGAAAGGGTCTGGGCAATCAGCCCCAGCATTTT.

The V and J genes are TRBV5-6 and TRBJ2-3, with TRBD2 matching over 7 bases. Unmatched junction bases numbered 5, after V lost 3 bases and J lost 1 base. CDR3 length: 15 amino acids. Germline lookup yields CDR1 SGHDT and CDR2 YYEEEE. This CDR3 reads CASSSRLAGTDTQYF. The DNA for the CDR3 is TGTGCCAGCAGCTCCAGGCTAGCGGGCACAGATACGCAGTATTTT.

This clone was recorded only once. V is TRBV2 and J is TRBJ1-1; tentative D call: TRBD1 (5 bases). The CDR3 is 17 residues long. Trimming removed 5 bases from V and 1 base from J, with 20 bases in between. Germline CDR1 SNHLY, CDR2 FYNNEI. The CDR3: CASSLQPPGFWNTEAFF. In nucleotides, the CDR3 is TGTGCCAGCAGTCTGCAACCCCCAGGGTTTTGGAACACTGAAGCTTTCTTT.

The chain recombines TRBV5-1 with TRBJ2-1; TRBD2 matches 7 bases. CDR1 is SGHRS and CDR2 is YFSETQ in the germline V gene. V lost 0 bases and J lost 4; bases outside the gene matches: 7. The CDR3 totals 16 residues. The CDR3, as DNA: TGCGCCAGCAGCTTGGGGTCCGGGAGGCCATACAATGAGCAGTTCTTC. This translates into CASSLGSGRPYNEQFF.

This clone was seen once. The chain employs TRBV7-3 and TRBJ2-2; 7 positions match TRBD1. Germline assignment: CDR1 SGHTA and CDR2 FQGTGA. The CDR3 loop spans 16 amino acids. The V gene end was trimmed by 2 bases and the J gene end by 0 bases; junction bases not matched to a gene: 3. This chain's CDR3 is CASSLGTGANTGELFF. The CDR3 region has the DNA TGTGCCAGCAGCTTAGGTACAGGGGCGAACACCGGGGAGCTGTTTTTT.

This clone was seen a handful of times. Here the CDR3 reads CASSILWRMNTEAFF. The CDR3 DNA reads as TGTGCCAGTAGTATACTCTGGCGGATGAACACTGAAGCTTTCTTT. The chain links TRBV19 to TRBJ1-1; D ambiguous. Between the trimmed V and J ends, which lost 2 bases and 0 bases, there was a span of 10 bases. The CDR3 consists of 15 residues. CDR1 and CDR2 from the germline V gene are LNHDA and SQIVND (reference sequence).

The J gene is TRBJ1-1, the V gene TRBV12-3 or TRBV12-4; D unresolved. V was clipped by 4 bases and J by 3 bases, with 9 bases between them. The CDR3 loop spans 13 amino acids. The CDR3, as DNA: TGTGCCAGCAGTTCCCAAGGAGACACTGAAGCTTTCTTT. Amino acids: CASSSQGDTEAFF.

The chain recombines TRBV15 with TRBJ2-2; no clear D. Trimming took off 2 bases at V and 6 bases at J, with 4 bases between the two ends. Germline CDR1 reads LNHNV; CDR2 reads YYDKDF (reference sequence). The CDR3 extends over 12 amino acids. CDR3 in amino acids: CATSRPSGELFF. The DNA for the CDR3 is TGTGCCACCAGCAGACCTTCCGGGGAGCTGTTTTTT.

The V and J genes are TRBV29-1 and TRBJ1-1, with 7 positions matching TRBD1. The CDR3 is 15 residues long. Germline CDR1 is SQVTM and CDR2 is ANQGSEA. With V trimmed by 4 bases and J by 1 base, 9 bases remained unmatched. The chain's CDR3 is CSVGAPGQTNTEAFF. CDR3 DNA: TGCAGCGTTGGCGCACCGGGACAGACGAACACTGAAGCTTTCTTT.

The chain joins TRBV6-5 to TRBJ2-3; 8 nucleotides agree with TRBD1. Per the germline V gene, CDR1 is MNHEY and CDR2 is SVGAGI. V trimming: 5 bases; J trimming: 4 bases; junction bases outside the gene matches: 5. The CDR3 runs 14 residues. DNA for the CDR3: TGTGCCAGCAGTCTGGACAGGGTCGCAGATACGCAGTATTTT. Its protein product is CASSLDRVADTQYF.

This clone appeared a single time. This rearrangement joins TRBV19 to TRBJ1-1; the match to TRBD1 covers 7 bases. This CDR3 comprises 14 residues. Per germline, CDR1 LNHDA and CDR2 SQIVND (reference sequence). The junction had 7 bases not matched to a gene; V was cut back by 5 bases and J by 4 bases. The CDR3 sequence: CASSWSTGSTEAFF. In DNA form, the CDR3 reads TGTGCCAGTAGTTGGTCGACAGGGTCCACTGAAGCTTTCTTT.